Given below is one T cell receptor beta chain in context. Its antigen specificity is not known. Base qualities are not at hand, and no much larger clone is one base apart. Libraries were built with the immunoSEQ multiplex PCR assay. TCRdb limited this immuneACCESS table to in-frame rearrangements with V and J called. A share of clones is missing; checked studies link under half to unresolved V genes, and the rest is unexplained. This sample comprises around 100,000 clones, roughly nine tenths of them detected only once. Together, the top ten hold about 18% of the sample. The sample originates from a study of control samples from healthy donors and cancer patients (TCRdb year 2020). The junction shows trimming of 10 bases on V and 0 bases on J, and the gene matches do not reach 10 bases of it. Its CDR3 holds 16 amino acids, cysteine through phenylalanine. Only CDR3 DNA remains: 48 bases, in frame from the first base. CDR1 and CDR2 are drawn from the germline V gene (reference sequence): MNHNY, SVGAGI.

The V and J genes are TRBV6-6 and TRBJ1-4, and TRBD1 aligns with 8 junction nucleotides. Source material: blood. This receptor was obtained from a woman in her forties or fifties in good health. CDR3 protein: CAIGQGDPTTNEKLFF. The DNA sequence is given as TGTGCCATCGGACAGGGTGACCCCACAACTAATGAAAAACTGTTTTTT.